Listed below are T cell receptor beta chains from one sample, sequenced in a study of blood T cell repertoires in COVID-19. Profiled with immunoSEQ multiplex PCR; TCRdb holds only in-frame clones, not every one. Here the sample spans 400,000 to 550,000 clones, 80% to 90% being singletons. Sample: peripheral blood. These receptors all stem from a woman in her 30s with acute or convalescent COVID-19. Each CDR3 is given without its conserved first and last residue. The order of the fields is clone size, V gene, CDR3 protein. The size field is filled for only some rows; it gives once, few, many or a size class.

. | TRBV30 | AWSVGGEGTDTQY
. | TRBV6-5 | ASSLLQAGELF
. | TRBV20-1 | SARTRDEQF
. | TRBV28 | ASRRQGAYRNSPLH
. | TRBV6-2/TRBV6-3 | ASSREGGGGEDTQY
. | TRBV4-1 | ASSHTGTGLPTQY
. | TRBV27 | ASSLSRTGGTEAF
. | TRBV20-1 | SARGGGELF
. | TRBV7-3 | ASSLRRQVIYNEQF
. | TRBV5-1 | ASSFESFSRNEQF
. | TRBV6-1 | ASSESSNWGYT
. | TRBV24-1 | ATSDGQGAGTEAF
. | TRBV7-3 | ASSLAGGQETQY
. | TRBV11-3 | ASSLRIAGKGTGELF
. | TRBV7-9 | ASSPTVSEQY
. | TRBV28 | ASSSQGAKAYEKLF
. | TRBV30 | AGRLAGNGNIQY
. | TRBV9 | ASSTLPGYTEAF
. | TRBV10-3 | AIRQDTSGNTIY
. | TRBV11-2 | ASSSLIVNTQY
. | TRBV30 | AMVPGNSYEQY
once | TRBV10-2 | ASRQGLYQPQH
. | TRBV28 | ASRSGTGNFNYGYT
. | TRBV6-5 | ASSYSSTGLNTEAF
once | TRBV5-1 | ASSPEGTGELF
once | TRBV5-4 | ASSFNPGDETQY
. | TRBV6-2/TRBV6-3 | ASSYNHPYSGYT
. | TRBV6-5 | ASRTDRVTYEQY
. | TRBV6-5 | ASSDGTRHNYGYT
once | TRBV3-1/TRBV3-2 | ASSARRTGAGGYT
. | TRBV30 | AWSRGNTIY